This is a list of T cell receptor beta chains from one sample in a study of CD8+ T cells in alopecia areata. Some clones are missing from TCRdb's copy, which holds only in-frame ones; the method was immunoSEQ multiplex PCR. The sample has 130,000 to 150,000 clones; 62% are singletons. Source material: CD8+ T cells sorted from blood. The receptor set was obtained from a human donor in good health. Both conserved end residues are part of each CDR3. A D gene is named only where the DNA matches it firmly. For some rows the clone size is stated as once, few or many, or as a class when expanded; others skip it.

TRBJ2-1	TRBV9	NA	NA	TGTGCCAGCAGCCCCCCTCCCGGGCCCTACAATGAGCAGTTCTTC	CASSPPPGPYNEQFF
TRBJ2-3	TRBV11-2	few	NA	TGTGCCAGCAGCTTATCCCAGGGTACAGATACGCAGTATTTT	CASSLSQGTDTQYF
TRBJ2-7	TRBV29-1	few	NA	TGCAGCGTTGTATGGGGCTACGAGCAGTACTTC	CSVVWGYEQYF
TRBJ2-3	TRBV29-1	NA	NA	TGCAGCGTGAAGGGCGGAGCAGATACGCAGTATTTT	CSVKGGADTQYF
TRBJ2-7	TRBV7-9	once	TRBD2	TGTGCCAGCAGCTCTGGGACTAGCGGATTCTACGAGCAGTACTTC	CASSSGTSGFYEQYF
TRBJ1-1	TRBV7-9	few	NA	TGTGCCAGCAGCTTACCAACTGAAGCTTTCTTT	CASSLPTEAFF
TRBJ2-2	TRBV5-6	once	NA	TGTGCCAGCAGCTTTGGTATTGGACTCATCTCAGGCAGCGGGGAGCTGTTTTTT	CASSFGIGLISGSGELFF
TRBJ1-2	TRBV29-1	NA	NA	TGCAGCGTTGACCAGGGTTCAAAGGATGGCTACACCTTC	CSVDQGSKDGYTF
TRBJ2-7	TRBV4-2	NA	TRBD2	TGTGCCAGCAGCCAAGAAGCTGGCGGGAGTATCGAGCAGTACTTC	CASSQEAGGSIEQYF
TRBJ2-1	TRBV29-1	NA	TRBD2	TGCAGCGGGTTAGCGGGAGCCTACAATGAGCAGTTCTTC	CSGLAGAYNEQFF
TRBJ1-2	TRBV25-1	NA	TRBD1	TGTGCCAGCAGTGCCTGGACAGGGGAGGGCTATGGCTACACCTTC	CASSAWTGEGYGYTF
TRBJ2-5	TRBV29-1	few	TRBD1	TGCAGCGTTGAGGGTTCGTGGGACAGGGGTAAGACCCAGTACTTC	CSVEGSWDRGKTQYF
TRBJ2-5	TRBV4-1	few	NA	TGCGCCAGCAGCCAAGACCAGCTCTCGGCCTCCTACGAGACCCAGTACTTC	CASSQDQLSASYETQYF
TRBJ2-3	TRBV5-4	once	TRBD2	TGTGCCAGCAGCGTTTGGGGGAGCGGGAATACGCAGTATTTT	CASSVWGSGNTQYF
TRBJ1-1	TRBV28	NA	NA	TGTGCCAGCAGTTTGTCATTGGAGGGCGTGGTTGAAGCTTTCTTT	CASSLSLEGVVEAFF
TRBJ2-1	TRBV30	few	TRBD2	TGTGCCTGGACTAGCGGGGGGTATTACAATGAGCAGTTCTTC	CAWTSGGYYNEQFF
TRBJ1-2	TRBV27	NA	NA	TGTGCCAGCAGGTCTTGGGGTAACTATGGCTACACCTTC	CASRSWGNYGYTF
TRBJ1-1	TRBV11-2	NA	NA	TGTGCCAGCAGCGGCGCACGAGGTACAGGGTTTTTGGAAAATGAAGCTTTCTTT	CASSGARGTGFLENEAFF
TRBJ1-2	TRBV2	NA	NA	TGTGCCAGAGGGGACACTCTTAACGGCTACACCTTC	CARGDTLNGYTF
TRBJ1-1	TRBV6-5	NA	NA	TGTGCCAGCAGGGCCCTGATTGGCGCTGAAGCTTTCTTT	CASRALIGAEAFF
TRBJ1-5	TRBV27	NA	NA	TGTGCCAGCAGACAGGGAAATCAGCCCCAGCATTTT	CASRQGNQPQHF
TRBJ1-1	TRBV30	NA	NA	TGTGCCTGGAGGGATAGGGAAGGACTAAACACTGAAGCTTTCTTT	CAWRDREGLNTEAFF
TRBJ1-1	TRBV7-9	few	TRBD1	TGTGCCAGCAGCTTAGCGGGGAGGGACAGCGTACGAGCTTTCTTT	CASSLAGRDSVRAFF
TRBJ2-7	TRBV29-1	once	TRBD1	TGCAGCGTTGAAGGGGACAGGGACTACGAGCAGTACTTC	CSVEGDRDYEQYF
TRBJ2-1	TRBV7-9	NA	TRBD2	TGTGCCAGCAGCTTAGTTCCCAGCGGGGCCGGTAATGAGCAGTTCTTC	CASSLVPSGAGNEQFF
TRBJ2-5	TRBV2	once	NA	TGTGCCAGCAGTGAAGTCCTGTCTCAAGAGACCCAGTACTTC	CASSEVLSQETQYF
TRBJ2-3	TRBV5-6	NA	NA	TGTGCCAGCAGCTTGATACCCGATACGCAGTATTTT	CASSLIPDTQYF
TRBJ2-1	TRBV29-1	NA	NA	TGCAGCGTTGGAGTACGGGATTACAATGAGCAGTTCTTC	CSVGVRDYNEQFF
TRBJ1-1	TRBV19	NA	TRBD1	TGTGCCAGTAGCACCGGGACAGGGGAGACTGAAGCTTTCTTT	CASSTGTGETEAFF
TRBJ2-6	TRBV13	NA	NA	TGTGCCAGCGCTAGGGCTGGGGCCAACGTCCTGACTTTC	CASARAGANVLTF
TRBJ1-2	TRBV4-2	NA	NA	TGTGCCAGCAGCCCTACCGGGCGGGACTATGGCTACACCTTC	CASSPTGRDYGYTF
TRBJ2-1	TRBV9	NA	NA	TGTGCCAGCAGCCGGGACTCGAGCTCCTACAATGAGCAGTTCTTC	CASSRDSSSYNEQFF
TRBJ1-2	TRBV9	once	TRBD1	TGTGCCAGCAACGACCCGGACAGGGGACAAAGAGATGGCTACACCTTC	CASNDPDRGQRDGYTF